A selection of T cell receptor beta chains follows, all from one sample in a study of blood T cell repertoires in COVID-19. Assay: immunoSEQ multiplex PCR; the TCRdb copy retains only in-frame clones and omits some. The data hold about 210,000 clones, with approximately 80% observed a single time. Sequenced: peripheral blood. The source is a human donor in a cohort sampled during active COVID-19. The CDR3 runs from the conserved cysteine through the conserved F or W. The order of the fields is V gene, J gene, clone size, CDR3 protein. Only some rows state a clone size, as once, few, many or a class for expanded clones.

v_call: TRBV29-1; j_call: TRBJ1-3; clone_size: NA; cdr3_aa: CSVSGQPSSGNTIYF
v_call: TRBV3-1/TRBV3-2; j_call: TRBJ1-1; clone_size: NA; cdr3_aa: CASSQIGEDTEAFF
v_call: TRBV15; j_call: TRBJ2-1; clone_size: NA; cdr3_aa: CATSRASSGRKQFF
v_call: TRBV28; j_call: TRBJ2-1; clone_size: NA; cdr3_aa: CASREGLPQFYNEQFF
v_call: TRBV28; j_call: TRBJ2-1; clone_size: once; cdr3_aa: CASSLTSSYNEQFF
v_call: TRBV2; j_call: TRBJ2-5; clone_size: NA; cdr3_aa: CASSSREQETQYF
v_call: TRBV5-1; j_call: TRBJ2-7; clone_size: NA; cdr3_aa: CASSLTQGHEGEQYF
v_call: TRBV5-1; j_call: TRBJ2-2; clone_size: many; cdr3_aa: CASSPGQGHTGELFF
v_call: TRBV11-3; j_call: TRBJ2-4; clone_size: NA; cdr3_aa: CASSLDQVNIQYF
v_call: TRBV3-1/TRBV3-2; j_call: TRBJ2-7; clone_size: many; cdr3_aa: CASSQPTTGMGTYEQYF
v_call: TRBV3-1/TRBV3-2; j_call: TRBJ2-7; clone_size: NA; cdr3_aa: CASSQDNRGAGEQYF
v_call: TRBV12-3/TRBV12-4; j_call: TRBJ2-2; clone_size: once; cdr3_aa: CASSWATGELFF
v_call: TRBV12-3/TRBV12-4; j_call: TRBJ2-7; clone_size: NA; cdr3_aa: CASRTGQRYEQYF
v_call: TRBV4-1; j_call: TRBJ1-1; clone_size: NA; cdr3_aa: CASRSTGTGGTEAFF
v_call: TRBV1; j_call: TRBJ2-1; clone_size: NA; cdr3_aa: CTRPTSGGDNEQFF
v_call: TRBV19; j_call: TRBJ2-5; clone_size: NA; cdr3_aa: CASTTPGGNQETQYF
v_call: TRBV9; j_call: TRBJ2-1; clone_size: few; cdr3_aa: CASSATDRDNEQFF
v_call: TRBV19; j_call: TRBJ1-1; clone_size: NA; cdr3_aa: CASSLPTAMNTEAFF
v_call: TRBV11-2; j_call: TRBJ2-3; clone_size: NA; cdr3_aa: CASSWVGGPADTQYF
v_call: TRBV24-1; j_call: TRBJ2-2; clone_size: NA; cdr3_aa: CATSDSGTGELFF
v_call: TRBV28; j_call: TRBJ1-1; clone_size: NA; cdr3_aa: CASSEGAFGVTEAFF
v_call: TRBV3-1/TRBV3-2; j_call: TRBJ1-4; clone_size: few; cdr3_aa: CASSHTSVSNEKLFF
v_call: TRBV5-1; j_call: TRBJ2-5; clone_size: NA; cdr3_aa: CASSLEGGRIPETQYF
v_call: TRBV5-4; j_call: TRBJ2-7; clone_size: NA; cdr3_aa: CASSRDSYYEQYF
v_call: TRBV10-2; j_call: TRBJ1-6; clone_size: NA; cdr3_aa: CASSETRGSPLHF
v_call: TRBV7-3; j_call: TRBJ2-3; clone_size: NA; cdr3_aa: CASSSHASSTDTQYF
v_call: TRBV18; j_call: TRBJ1-1; clone_size: NA; cdr3_aa: CASSPTGIEAFF
v_call: TRBV6-6; j_call: TRBJ1-3; clone_size: NA; cdr3_aa: CASSFDTATGNTIYF
v_call: TRBV10-3; j_call: TRBJ2-5; clone_size: NA; cdr3_aa: CAINGQGQGTQYF
v_call: TRBV5-5; j_call: TRBJ1-2; clone_size: NA; cdr3_aa: CASSLAGDKWGYTF
v_call: TRBV7-6; j_call: TRBJ2-1; clone_size: NA; cdr3_aa: CASSPGLAATGDEQFF
v_call: TRBV27; j_call: TRBJ1-5; clone_size: NA; cdr3_aa: CASSLTASMGEPQHF
v_call: TRBV10-2; j_call: TRBJ2-3; clone_size: NA; cdr3_aa: CASSERGPGTDTQYF
v_call: TRBV6-2/TRBV6-3; j_call: TRBJ2-1; clone_size: NA; cdr3_aa: CASSSPRRTSGAYNEQFF
v_call: TRBV28; j_call: TRBJ2-2; clone_size: NA; cdr3_aa: CASIDSRGDTGELFF
v_call: TRBV7-9; j_call: TRBJ2-6; clone_size: NA; cdr3_aa: CASSVGRTSGANVLTF
v_call: TRBV25-1; j_call: TRBJ1-2; clone_size: NA; cdr3_aa: CASSDRDSHGYTF
v_call: TRBV7-9; j_call: TRBJ1-1; clone_size: NA; cdr3_aa: CASSKQGINTEAFF
v_call: TRBV19; j_call: TRBJ2-5; clone_size: NA; cdr3_aa: CASSLGLAGKTQYF
v_call: TRBV6-2/TRBV6-3; j_call: TRBJ1-3; clone_size: NA; cdr3_aa: CASSQRGGGNTIYF
v_call: TRBV2; j_call: TRBJ1-5; clone_size: once; cdr3_aa: CASRRGSNQPQHF
v_call: TRBV7-2; j_call: TRBJ2-5; clone_size: few; cdr3_aa: CASSSGLAGGPQETQYF
v_call: TRBV7-8; j_call: TRBJ1-2; clone_size: NA; cdr3_aa: CASSSTGLAYGYTF
v_call: TRBV5-6; j_call: TRBJ1-5; clone_size: few; cdr3_aa: CASSLGAGGGNQPQHF
v_call: TRBV6-6; j_call: TRBJ1-5; clone_size: NA; cdr3_aa: CASSSRDQPQHF
v_call: TRBV7-2; j_call: TRBJ1-1; clone_size: NA; cdr3_aa: CASSPPGQENTEAFF
v_call: TRBV7-3; j_call: TRBJ2-7; clone_size: few; cdr3_aa: CASSFNSDRAYEQYF
v_call: TRBV12-3/TRBV12-4; j_call: TRBJ2-7; clone_size: NA; cdr3_aa: CASSLGEPYEQYF
v_call: TRBV2; j_call: TRBJ1-4; clone_size: once; cdr3_aa: CASSEGGLDEKLFF
v_call: TRBV19; j_call: TRBJ2-1; clone_size: NA; cdr3_aa: CASSPPRASPNEQFF
v_call: TRBV6-5; j_call: TRBJ2-4; clone_size: NA; cdr3_aa: CAAGRGEATKNIQYF
v_call: TRBV7-8; j_call: TRBJ2-7; clone_size: NA; cdr3_aa: CASSPQGQNSYEQYF
v_call: TRBV6-5; j_call: TRBJ2-7; clone_size: NA; cdr3_aa: CASSQINRGREQYF
v_call: TRBV7-2; j_call: TRBJ2-3; clone_size: NA; cdr3_aa: CASSLASGEGGTDTQYF
v_call: TRBV18; j_call: TRBJ1-3; clone_size: NA; cdr3_aa: CASSRNRDEFSGNTIYF
v_call: TRBV6-2/TRBV6-3; j_call: TRBJ1-1; clone_size: once; cdr3_aa: CASSYTQGRIGTEAFF
v_call: TRBV28; j_call: TRBJ1-5; clone_size: NA; cdr3_aa: CASSSPRDRDYQPQHF
v_call: TRBV18; j_call: TRBJ2-1; clone_size: NA; cdr3_aa: CASSQDSDRKQFF